Following are 25 T cell receptor beta chains from one sample sequenced in a study of T-cell reconstitution after alpha-beta-depleted transplantation in children. Unique molecular identifiers were incorporated during preparation of the TCRbeta library. A single record per CDR3 protein comes from TCRdb applying MiXCR to the PCR reads. The sample holds about 300,000 distinct CDR3 sequences, roughly a tenth seen once. This sample comprised PBMCs, obtained before TCRalphabeta/CD19-depleted stem cell transplant. The receptors were sampled from a boy younger than two with acute myeloid leukemia, due to receive a stem cell transplant.

The sample holds many counts of this clonotype. The V and J genes are TRBV4-2 and TRBJ2-1; unclear D gene. The CDR3 has 12 residues. V shed 0 bases and J shed 5 bases, with 2 bases lying between them. CDR1 LGHNA and CDR2 YNFKEQ come from the germline V gene. The CDR3 spells CASSQEHNEQFF. The CDR3 DNA is TGTGCCAGCAGCCAAGAGCACAATGAGCAGTTCTTC.

This clonotype has more than one count but fewer than ten. V is TRBV2 and J is TRBJ2-5, with D possibly TRBD2 on 5 matching bases. V dropped 7 bases and J dropped 7 bases, with 13 bases sitting between them. Germline assignment: CDR1 SNHLY and CDR2 FYNNEI. The CDR3 has 12 residues. CDR3 in amino acids: CASTYGGGTQYF. The CDR3 DNA reads as TGTGCCAGCACTTACGGAGGTGGGACCCAGTACTTC.

The chain links TRBV6-1 to TRBJ2-3; 9 nucleotides match TRBD1. The germline V gene encodes CDR1 MNHNS and CDR2 SASEGT. This CDR3 has 13 residues. After removal of 10 bases from V and 6 bases from J, the junction contained 8 bases not matched to a gene. CDR3: CATKDRGMDTQYF. DNA of the CDR3: TGTGCCACCAAGGACAGGGGAATGGATACGCAGTATTTT.

About this clonotype: This is likely a read error, given that the CDR3 carries no conserved phenylalanine or tryptophan at its end. CDR3 DNA sequence: TGCAGCGTTGTGGCCCGGCTAGCGGGAGGCGAGCAGTACTCC. Amino acids: CSVVARLAGGEQYS. The chain uses TRBV29-1 and TRBJ2-7, with 11 bases aligning to TRBD2. The CDR3 has 14 residues. In germline, CDR1 is SQVTM, CDR2 ANQGSEA. Trimming removed 4 bases from V and 6 bases from J; junction bases left unmatched: 8.

A note on this clonotype: A much larger clone differs by one base, so this may be a read error. The chain uses TRBV11-2 and TRBJ2-1, with 8 bases fitting TRBD2. The CDR3 is 16 residues long. Germline CDR1 and CDR2: SGHAT and FQNNGV. V was clipped by 2 bases and J by 12 bases; unmatched bases: 15. The CDR3 sequence is CASSLNPAGVYSGQFF. The CDR3 region has the DNA TGTGCCAGCAGCTTAAATCCAGCGGGAGTATATAGCGGGCAGTTCTTC.

This clonotype was counted ten times or more. The V and J genes are TRBV4-3 and TRBJ1-2, with 7 nucleotides matching TRBD1. The V and J ends lost 3 bases and 2 bases, in that order; junction bases with no gene match: 9. This CDR3 contains 16 residues. CDR1 and CDR2 from the germline V gene are LGHNA and YSLEER. The CDR3 nucleotides are TGCGCCAGCAGCCAGGCTTCGGACAGGCCGAACTATGGCTACACCTTC. Translated, it gives CASSQASDRPNYGYTF.

This clonotype has more than one count but fewer than ten. The chain combines TRBV20-1 with TRBJ2-1; the match to TRBD2 covers 10 bases. Germline V gene lookup returns CDR1 DFQATT and CDR2 SNEGSKA (reference sequence). This CDR3 region has 18 residues. V lost 0 bases and J lost 4; bases outside the gene matches: 12. The CDR3 spells CSARDRSTSGIKYNEQFF. Written as DNA, the CDR3 is TGCAGTGCTAGAGATAGGAGCACTAGCGGGATAAAGTACAATGAGCAGTTCTTC.

The rearrangement links TRBV12-3 or TRBV12-4 to TRBJ2-1; 12 bases map to TRBD2. J was trimmed by 0 bases and V by 5 bases; bases with no gene match: 5. This CDR3 region has 17 residues. The chain's CDR3 is CASSPTTSGSSYNEQFF. CDR3 sequence (DNA): TGTGCCAGCAGTCCAACGACTAGCGGGAGCTCCTACAATGAGCAGTTCTTC.

With respect to this clonotype: A much larger clone sits a single nucleotide away, making a read error possible. The chain is built from TRBV3-1 and TRBJ2-3; D may be TRBD2 (5 bases). Trimming left V 2 bases short and J 10 bases short, with 13 bases between. The CDR3 consists of 13 residues. Germline V gene data show CDR1 as LGHDT and CDR2 as YNNKEL (reference sequence). In DNA, the CDR3 is TGTGCCAGCAGCCAACTCCGGAAGGAGGCGCAGTATTTT. Protein product: CASSQLRKEAQYF.

At least ten counts were recorded for this clonotype. The V and J genes are TRBV24-1 and TRBJ2-1; perhaps TRBD1 as D (6 bases). Germline CDR1 and CDR2: KGHDR and SFDVKD. This CDR3 is built from 14 residues. The V and J ends lost 4 bases and 8 bases respectively, with 14 bases between them. The CDR3 coding sequence is TGTGCCACCAGTGACCTTACAGGGTTGCATGAGCAGTTCTTC. Translated, it gives CATSDLTGLHEQFF.

This clonotype was seen many times. The rearrangement links TRBV20-1 to TRBJ2-1; 12 bases align to TRBD2. The CDR3 is made up of 18 amino acids. Germline trimming cut 0 bases from V and 4 bases from J; bases unmatched to any gene: 10. Germline loops: CDR1 DFQATT, CDR2 SNEGSKA (reference sequence). DNA of the CDR3: TGCAGTGCTAGAGATCTAGCGGGGGGGCCACCCCCATACAATGAGCAGTTCTTC. The encoded protein is CSARDLAGGPPPYNEQFF.

The table lists this clonotype with many counts. The V gene is TRBV5-1, the J gene TRBJ2-5; maybe TRBD2 (7 bases). V was clipped by 4 bases and J by 5 bases, with 18 bases between them. Looked up from germline, CDR1 is SGHRS and CDR2 is YFSETQ. There are 15 residues in the CDR3. CDR3 coding DNA: TGCGCCAGCAGCGTCGGAGGGGGGGGCGTCGAGACCCAGTACTTC. This gives the protein CASSVGGGGVETQYF. The full variable domain, rest sourced from reference TRBV5-1 and TRBJ2-5, is KAGVTQTPRYLIKTRGQQVTLSCSPISGHRSVSWYQQTPGQGLQFLFEYFSETQRNKGNFPGRFSGRQFSNSRSEMNVSTLELGDSALYLCASSVGGGGVETQYFGPGTRLLVL.

This clonotype was detected a few times. The J gene is TRBJ2-7, the V gene TRBV7-2, with TRBD2 as a possible D gene (5 bases). CDR3 length equals 14 residues. CDR1 and CDR2 (germline): SGHTA, FQGNSA. Trimming stripped 2 bases from V and 0 bases from J, with 8 bases between. The CDR3 region is CASSLTGDSYEQYF. DNA of the CDR3: TGTGCCAGCAGCTTAACCGGGGACTCCTACGAGCAGTACTTC. Filled out from reference TRBV7-2 and TRBJ2-7, the complete variable domain reads GAGVSQSPSNKVTEKGKDVELRCDPISGHTALYWYRQSLGQGLEFLIYFQGNSAPDKSGLPSDRFSAERTGGSVSTLTIQRTQQEDSAVYLCASSLTGDSYEQYFGPGTRLTVT.

On this clonotype itself: Just one base apart from a much larger clone, this may be a read error. This chain connects TRBV3-1 to TRBJ1-3; possible D gene TRBD1, 6 bases. Looked up from germline, CDR1 is LGHDT and CDR2 is YNNKEL (reference sequence). This CDR3 is built from 16 residues. V shed 3 bases and J shed 0 bases, with 12 bases lying between them. The CDR3 region is CASSHDRFFSGNTIYF. The CDR3 nucleotides read TGTGCCAGCAGCCATGACAGGTTTTTCTCTGGAAACACCATATATTTT. Complete variable domain (other parts from reference TRBV3-1 and TRBJ1-3): DTAVSQTPKYLVTQMGNDKSIKCEQNLGHDTMYWYKQDSKKFLKIMFSYNNKELIINETVPNRFSPKSPDKAHLNLHINSLELGDSAVYFCASSHDRFFSGNTIYFGEGSWLTVV.

This clonotype showed up many times. The rearrangement links TRBV7-8 to TRBJ1-1; D is uncertain. The CDR3 is 14 amino acids. Germline-derived CDR1 and CDR2 are SGHVS and FQNEAQ. Trimming shortened V by 1 base and J by 6 bases, and 12 bases separated the two germline ends. The CDR3 coding sequence is TGTGCCAGCAGCTTAGACGGGGTTTGGGCTGAAGCTTTCTTT. This encodes CASSLDGVWAEAFF.

This clonotype was found many times. The chain couples TRBV5-1 to TRBJ1-4, with 9 bases fitting TRBD1. Unmatched junction bases numbered 3, after V lost 3 bases and J lost 3 bases. This CDR3 contains 15 residues. Germline V lookup: CDR1 SGHRS, CDR2 YFSETQ. The CDR3 region is CASSWGQGANEKLFF. CDR3 in DNA: TGCGCCAGCAGCTGGGGACAGGGAGCTAATGAAAAACTGTTTTTT.

The CDR3 region is CASSAQPGLAPNEQFF. For the CDR3, the DNA is TGTGCCAGCAGCGCCCAACCGGGACTAGCGCCGAATGAGCAGTTCTTC. J is TRBJ2-1 and V is TRBV7-2; 10 bases are shared with TRBD2. The CDR3 is 16 amino acids. CDR1 is SGHTA, CDR2 FQGNSA, per germline. J gave up 7 bases and V 5 bases, and 11 bases lay outside the gene matches. The full variable domain, completed using reference TRBV7-2 and TRBJ2-1, is GAGVSQSPSNKVTEKGKDVELRCDPISGHTALYWYRQSLGQGLEFLIYFQGNSAPDKSGLPSDRFSAERTGGSVSTLTIQRTQQEDSAVYLCASSAQPGLAPNEQFFGPGTRLTVL.

The V call is TRBV18, the J call TRBJ1-4; a weak D match, TRBD1 (6 bases). V was shortened by 5 bases and J by 0 bases, with 10 bases between the two germline ends. The CDR3 consists of 15 residues. Germline V gene data show CDR1 as KGHSH and CDR2 as LQKENI. CDR3 DNA: TGTGCCAGCTCAGACAGGCCTACAACTAATGAAAAACTGTTTTTT. Translation: CASSDRPTTNEKLFF.

Many counts were recorded for this clonotype. The chain has TRBV6-2 or TRBV6-3 and TRBJ2-5, with unresolved D. Trimming removed 2 bases at V and 2 bases at J, with 6 bases between. The length of the CDR3 is 13 residues. Germline CDR1 reads MNHEY; CDR2 reads SVGEGT. DNA for the CDR3: TGTGCCAGCAGTTACCAAGAACAAGAGACCCAGTACTTC. Translation: CASSYQEQETQYF.

This clonotype appeared a few times. J is TRBJ2-5 and V is TRBV12-3 or TRBV12-4; TRBD1 might be the D (5 bases). The CDR3 spans 13 residues. The ends were cut back, 2 bases at V and 7 bases at J, with 11 bases in the middle. The CDR3 spells CASSLRGKVTQYF. CDR3 coding DNA: TGTGCCAGCAGTTTAAGGGGCAAGGTGACCCAGTACTTC.

This clonotype has ten or more counts. The chain has TRBV5-1 and TRBJ2-5, with TRBD1 matching over 10 bases. The germline V gene encodes CDR1 SGHRS and CDR2 YFSETQ. This CDR3 comprises 15 residues. V dropped 3 bases and J dropped 2; count of bases not matched to a gene: 4. The chain's CDR3 is CASSSDRGKQETQYF. In nucleotides, the CDR3 is TGCGCCAGCAGCTCGGACAGGGGGAAGCAAGAGACCCAGTACTTC.

This clonotype appeared many times. The rearrangement joins TRBV6-5 to TRBJ2-1; the D is unclear. V lost 1 base, J lost 0 bases, and 7 bases lay in between. This CDR3 has 15 residues. Germline V gives CDR1 MNHEY, CDR2 SVGAGI. CDR3 in DNA: TGTGCCAGCAGTTACTTGGGCGACTCCTACAATGAGCAGTTCTTC. Its protein is CASSYLGDSYNEQFF.

A word on this clonotype: This could be a read error, since a much larger clone is one nucleotide away. The chain uses TRBV5-1 and TRBJ2-7; D is ambiguous. The CDR3 has 16 residues. Trimming took off 2 bases at V and 1 base at J, with 16 bases between the two ends. In germline, CDR1 is SGHRS, CDR2 YFSETQ. DNA of the CDR3: TGCGCCAGCAGCTTTCGGCCCCGGGCCAGTTCCTACGAGCAGTACTTC. Its translation: CASSFRPRASSYEQYF.

The genes are TRBV20-1 and TRBJ2-7; D is undetermined. Deletions cut 3 bases from V and 2 bases from J, with 14 bases between. CDR3 length: 14 amino acids. Looked up from germline, CDR1 is DFQATT and CDR2 is SNEGSKA (reference sequence). CDR3 bases: TGCAGTGCTAGGCCCGCGGAGTTCGCCTACGAGCAGTACTTC. Protein sequence: CSARPAEFAYEQYF.

This chain connects TRBV2 to TRBJ1-4, with D possibly TRBD1 on 5 matching bases. The CDR3 consists of 16 residues. CDR1 is SNHLY, CDR2 FYNNEI, per germline. V was trimmed by 4 bases and J by 5 bases, leaving 17 bases between them. In DNA, the CDR3 is TGTGCCAGCAGTGGGGGCTCTCGGACCGCCAATGAAAAACTGTTTTTT. Translation gives CASSGGSRTANEKLFF. The whole variable domain, remainder taken from reference TRBV2 and TRBJ1-4, is EPEVTQTPSHQVTQMGQEVILRCVPISNHLYFYWYRQILGQKVEFLVSFYNNEISEKSEIFDDQFSVERPDGSNFTLKIRSTKLEDSAMYFCASSGGSRTANEKLFFGSGTQLSVL.